The 2 T cell receptor beta chains below all came from one sample that was sequenced in a study of blood T cell repertoires in COVID-19. Here immunoSEQ multiplex PCR was the method, and the copy in TCRdb shows in-frame clones only, minus some. The table lists roughly 150,000 clones, more than 70% of them singletons, with 2% to 2.5% in the top ten. Sequencing was performed on peripheral blood. These receptors were taken from a man aged 45 to 65 who had recovered from COVID-19.

V is TRBV20-1 and J is TRBJ2-7, with D possibly TRBD1 on 6 matching bases. The CDR3 spans 16 residues. Germline V gives CDR1 DFQATT, CDR2 SNEGSKA (reference sequence). The ends were cut back, 6 bases at V and 2 bases at J, with 23 bases in the middle. The CDR3 region has the DNA TGCAGTGCAAGTCGCCACAGGGCAATCGGGGCCTACGAGCAGTACTTC. Its protein product is CSASRHRAIGAYEQYF.

The chain has TRBV7-9 and TRBJ1-2; 10 nucleotides match TRBD1. Germline V gene lookup returns CDR1 SEHNR and CDR2 FQNEAQ (reference sequence). The junction had 15 bases not matched to a gene; V was cut back by 3 bases and J by 8 bases. The CDR3 contains 17 residues. The CDR3 DNA reads TGTGCCAGCAGCTTTGGGAACCCGGGACAGGGGATGCTGGGCTACACCTTC. It encodes CASSFGNPGQGMLGYTF.